This paragraph reports one TCR beta chain. Its antigen is unknown. No base quality information exists; no much larger clone differs at one position. Systemically healthy Caucasian individuals from Russia, some 40 in total and aged roughly 6 to 100 years, were included as donors. Around 10 milliliters of peripheral blood were collected from each donor into EDTA-treated Vacutainer tubes. Ficoll-Paque density-gradient centrifugation was used to isolate PBMCs, with at least 6 million obtained per sample. Trizol reagent was used to extract total RNA from PBMCs, with at least 6 micrograms per sample. The percentages of naive CD45RAhigh/CD27high T cells were determined by flow cytometry on a PBMC aliquot from every donor. The sample comes from a study of blood T cells in healthy people across ages (dated by TCRdb to about 2015). Study-wide context: Template switching captured roughly one uniquely barcoded TCR beta cDNA molecule per two T cells in model experiments. Using deep sequencing normalized with unique cDNA molecular identifiers, the study measured how TCR beta repertoire diversity changes with age. Four age groups were formed from the donors: young (average approximately 15 years), middle-aged (approximately 39), aged (62) and long-lived (around 80). To avoid experimental bias, donors of different ages were distributed randomly across sequencing lanes. Two additional independent replicas of 1 million unique cDNA reads from the same blood draw were analyzed for two donors (one aged 18 to 29 and one aged 80 or older). Overall results and qualifications from the work: The percentage of naive T cells measured by flow cytometry correlated strongly with observed TCR beta diversity. Compared with the aged group, the long-lived group had more naive CD4+ T cells, fewer expanded clones and increased TCR diversity, suggesting age selection. Because donor CMV infection status was unknown, age-related changes in expanded clonotypes were potentially confounded. Estimates of total diversity based on one million sequenced T cells were regarded as lower bounds and as underestimates. Because profiling used bulk unsorted PBMCs, naive and antigen-experienced compartments could not be compared conclusively. Observed TCR beta diversity per million T cells fell roughly linearly with age, and a significant reduction was already apparent by age roughly 40.

Library preparation used 5' RACE. TCRdb lists the instrument as Illumina HiSeq 2500. The second PCR ran for about 6 to 11 cycles and used a J-beta primer mix along with a sample-barcoded 5' primer. Each TCR beta cDNA molecule received a unique molecular identifier from a template-switch 5' adaptor carrying 12 random nucleotides. Each sample yielded at least 2.5 million CDR3-containing paired-end reads. All of the RNA was converted into first-strand cDNA using the Mint cDNA synthesis kit, with a TRBC-specific oligonucleotide serving as the primer. After uracil-DNA glycosylase treatment, a first 18-cycle PCR used universal primers M1SS and BC2_uni_R on all cDNA. The authors' pipeline ran thus. For normalization, 1 million high-quality reads, each with a distinct molecular identifier, were randomly selected from each sample. Reads with shared molecular identifiers were discarded instead of being binned into consensus sequences. MiTCR, with a Q25 quality threshold and the strictest error-elimination algorithm, was used for CDR3 identification, clonotype clustering and error correction. A nonparametric unseen species model using Euler transformation provided a lower-bound estimate of total TCR beta diversity. In-frame beta chains were kept once TCRdb had trimmed the public reads at Q25 with fastp and called clones with MiXCR. Rows are combined by CDR3 protein, so each entry shows the most common genes and DNA. The V and J calls were not made by the authors but by TCRdb's processing. This sample has approximately 400,000 distinct CDR3 sequences in its table, and 45% to 60% of those were observed once. The ten largest clones add up to 45% to 55% of the sample.

This sequence was found in a man aged 55 to 69 in good health. What was sequenced was blood.

The encoded CDR3 is CASSPTPIAYNEQFF. In nucleotide form, the sequence is TGTGCCAGCAGCCCCACCCCGATAGCTTACAATGAGCAGTTCTTC. This chain is built from TRBV7-3 and TRBJ2-1; no D gene call is confident. Trimming takes 5 bases from V and 4 bases from J, and the germline ends sit 15 bases apart. CDR1 SGHTA and CDR2 FQGTGA are derived from the germline V gene. The CDR3 sequence holds 15 residues, the cysteine and phenylalanine included. Only the CDR3 DNA stays, 45 bases, in frame from base 1.